Many counts were recorded for the clone carrying this T cell receptor (beta chain). The antigen remains undetermined. The source of the sample is a study of prognosis after radiotherapy for stage I lung cancer. Study-level information: Six or seven patients had squamous cell carcinoma and roughly 11 had adenocarcinoma. Study-level results: The authors reported that TRBV and TRBJ gene usage differed between patients with and without metastases.

Germline CDR1 is SGDLS and CDR2 is YYNGEE. After removal of 4 bases from V and 5 bases from J, the junction contained 7 bases not matched to a gene. There are 15 residues in the CDR3. Using two-round multiplex PCR, the authors amplified TCR beta CDR3 from genomic DNA. Amplification during the initial PCR round employed primers specific to each TRBV and TRBJ gene. MiXCR was run by TCRdb on the multiplex PCR reads, yielding one entry per CDR3 protein. Altogether 15,000 to 20,000 distinct CDR3 sequences are present, 26% being singletons, with the ten largest covering 22%. The rearrangement uses TRBV9 and TRBJ2-5; 11 bases line up with TRBD2. This material consisted of PBMCs, taken before or after stereotactic body radiation therapy (not recorded which). The sequence came from a donor aged 50 or older with non-small cell lung cancer. CDR3 protein: CASSLAGGPGETQYF. Written as DNA, the CDR3 is TGTGCCAGCAGCTTAGCGGGAGGGCCGGGTGAGACCCAGTACTTC.